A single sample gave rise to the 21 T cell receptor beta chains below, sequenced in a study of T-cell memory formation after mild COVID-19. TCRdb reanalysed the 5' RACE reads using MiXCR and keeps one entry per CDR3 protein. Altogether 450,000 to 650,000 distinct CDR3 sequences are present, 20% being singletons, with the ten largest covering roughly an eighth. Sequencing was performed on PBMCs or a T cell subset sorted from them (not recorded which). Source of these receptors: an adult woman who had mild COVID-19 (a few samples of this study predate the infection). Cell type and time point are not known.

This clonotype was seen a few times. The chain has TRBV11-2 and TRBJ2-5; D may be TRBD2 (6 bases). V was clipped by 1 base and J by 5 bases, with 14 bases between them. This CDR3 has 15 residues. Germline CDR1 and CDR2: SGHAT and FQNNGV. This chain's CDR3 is CASSLVGGDGETQYF. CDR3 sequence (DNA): TGTGCCAGCAGCTTAGTTGGCGGGGATGGGGAGACCCAGTACTTC.

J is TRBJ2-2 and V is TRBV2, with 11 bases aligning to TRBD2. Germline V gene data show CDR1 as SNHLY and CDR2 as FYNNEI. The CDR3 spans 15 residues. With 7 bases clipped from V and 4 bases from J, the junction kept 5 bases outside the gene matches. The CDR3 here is CASTWTSGPTGELFF. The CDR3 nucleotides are TGTGCCAGCACCTGGACTAGCGGGCCCACCGGGGAGCTGTTTTTT. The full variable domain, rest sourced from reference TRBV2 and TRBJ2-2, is EPEVTQTPSHQVTQMGQEVILRCVPISNHLYFYWYRQILGQKVEFLVSFYNNEISEKSEIFDDQFSVERPDGSNFTLKIRSTKLEDSAMYFCASTWTSGPTGELFFGEGSRLTVL.

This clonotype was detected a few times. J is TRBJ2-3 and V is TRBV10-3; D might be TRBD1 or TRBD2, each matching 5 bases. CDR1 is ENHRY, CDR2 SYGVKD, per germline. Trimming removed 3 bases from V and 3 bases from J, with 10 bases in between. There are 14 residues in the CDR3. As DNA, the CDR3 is TGTGCCATCAGTGAAAGGGGAGCGACAGATACGCAGTATTTT. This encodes CAISERGATDTQYF.

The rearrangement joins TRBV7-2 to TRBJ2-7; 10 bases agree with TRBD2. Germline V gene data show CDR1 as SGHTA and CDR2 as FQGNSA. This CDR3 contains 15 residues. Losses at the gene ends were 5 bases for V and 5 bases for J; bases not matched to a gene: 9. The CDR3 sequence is CASSPQREGLNEQYF. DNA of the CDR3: TGTGCCAGCAGCCCACAGCGGGAGGGCCTCAACGAGCAGTACTTC.

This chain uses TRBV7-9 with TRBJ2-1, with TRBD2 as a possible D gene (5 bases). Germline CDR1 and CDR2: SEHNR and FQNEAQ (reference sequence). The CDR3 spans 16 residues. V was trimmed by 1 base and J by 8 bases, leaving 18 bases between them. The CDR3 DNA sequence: TGTGCCAGCAGCTTAGTGCCATCCCTAGCAGTCCATGAGCAGTTCTTC. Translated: CASSLVPSLAVHEQFF.

CDR3 sequence reads: CASSRGLVGTQYF. The CDR3 DNA sequence: TGCGCCAGCAGCCGCGGACTAGTTGGTACGCAGTATTTT. The rearrangement uses TRBV4-1 and TRBJ2-3; 7 positions agree with TRBD2. V trimming: 4 bases; J trimming: 8 bases; junction bases outside the gene matches: 6. The CDR3 sequence is 13 residues long. The germline CDR1 and CDR2 sequences are MGHRA and YSYEKL.

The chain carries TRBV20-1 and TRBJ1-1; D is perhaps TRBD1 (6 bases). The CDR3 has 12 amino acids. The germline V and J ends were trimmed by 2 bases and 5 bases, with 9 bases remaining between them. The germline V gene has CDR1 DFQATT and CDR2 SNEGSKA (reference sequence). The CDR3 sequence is CSARQGMTEAFF. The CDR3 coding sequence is TGCAGTGCTAGACAGGGGATGACTGAAGCTTTCTTT.

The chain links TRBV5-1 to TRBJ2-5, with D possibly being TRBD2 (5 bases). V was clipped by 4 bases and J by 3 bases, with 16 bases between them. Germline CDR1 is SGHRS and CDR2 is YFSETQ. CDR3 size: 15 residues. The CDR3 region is CASSRPRGGKETQYF. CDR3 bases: TGCGCCAGCAGCCGGCCCCGGGGTGGCAAAGAGACCCAGTACTTC.

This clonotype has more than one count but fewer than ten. CDR3 loop: CASRAAQGLSSGYTF. CDR3 DNA sequence: TGTGCCAGCAGGGCGGCACAGGGGTTAAGTTCTGGCTACACCTTC. The rearrangement links TRBV9 to TRBJ1-2, with 7 bases fitting TRBD1. Losses at the gene ends were 5 bases for V and 7 bases for J; bases not matched to a gene: 14. This CDR3 spans 15 amino acids. Germline assignment: CDR1 SGDLS and CDR2 YYNGEE. Full variable domain (remainder filled in from reference TRBV9 and TRBJ1-2): DSGVTQTPKHLITATGQRVTLRCSPRSGDLSVYWYQQSLDQGLQFLIQYYNGEERAKGNILERFSAQQFPDLHSELNLSSLELGDSALYFCASRAAQGLSSGYTFGSGTRLTVV.

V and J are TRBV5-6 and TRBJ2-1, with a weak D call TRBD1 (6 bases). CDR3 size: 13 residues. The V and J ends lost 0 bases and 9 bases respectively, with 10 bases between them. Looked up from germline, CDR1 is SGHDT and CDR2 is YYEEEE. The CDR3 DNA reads TGTGCCAGCAGCTTGGGGGGGCAGGGTGAGCAGTTCTTC. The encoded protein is CASSLGGQGEQFF.

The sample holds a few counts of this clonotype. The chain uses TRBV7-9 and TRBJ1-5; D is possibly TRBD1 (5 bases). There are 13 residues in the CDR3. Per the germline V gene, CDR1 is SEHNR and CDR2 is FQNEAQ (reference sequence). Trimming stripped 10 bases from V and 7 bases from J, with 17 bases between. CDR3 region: CATSLGDSQPQHF. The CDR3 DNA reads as TGTGCCACCTCCTTGGGTGACAGCCAGCCCCAGCATTTT. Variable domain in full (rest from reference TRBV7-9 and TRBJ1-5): DTGVSQNPRHKITKRGQNVTFRCDPISEHNRLYWYRQTLGQGPEFLTYFQNEAQLEKSRLLSDRFSAERPKGSFSTLEIQRTEQGDSAMYLCATSLGDSQPQHFGDGTRLSIL.

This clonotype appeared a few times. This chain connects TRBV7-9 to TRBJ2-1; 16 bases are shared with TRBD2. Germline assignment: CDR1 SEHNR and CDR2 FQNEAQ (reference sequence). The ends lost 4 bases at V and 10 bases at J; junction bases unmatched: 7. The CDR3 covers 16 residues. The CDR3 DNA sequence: TGTGCCAGCAGCTCATCAGGGACTAGCGGGAGGGCCGAGCAGTTCTTC. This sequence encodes CASSSSGTSGRAEQFF.

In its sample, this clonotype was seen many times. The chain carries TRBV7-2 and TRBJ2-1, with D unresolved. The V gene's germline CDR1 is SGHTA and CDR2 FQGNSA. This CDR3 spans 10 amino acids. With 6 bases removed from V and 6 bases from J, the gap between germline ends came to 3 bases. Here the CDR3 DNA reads TGTGCCAGCAGTTCCAATGAGCAGTTCTTC. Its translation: CASSSNEQFF.

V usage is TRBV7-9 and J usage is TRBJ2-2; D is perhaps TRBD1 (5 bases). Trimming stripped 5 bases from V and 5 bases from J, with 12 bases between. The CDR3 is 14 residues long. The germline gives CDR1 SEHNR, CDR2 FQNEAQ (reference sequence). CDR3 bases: TGTGCCAGCAGCCAAGACAGCCAAACCGGGGAGCTGTTTTTT. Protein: CASSQDSQTGELFF.

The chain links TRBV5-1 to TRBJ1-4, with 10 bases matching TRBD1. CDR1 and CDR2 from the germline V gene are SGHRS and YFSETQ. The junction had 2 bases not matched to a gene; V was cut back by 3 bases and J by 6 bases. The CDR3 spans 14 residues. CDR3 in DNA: TGCGCCAGCAGCTCGGGACAGGGGTATGAAAAACTGTTTTTT. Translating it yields CASSSGQGYEKLFF.

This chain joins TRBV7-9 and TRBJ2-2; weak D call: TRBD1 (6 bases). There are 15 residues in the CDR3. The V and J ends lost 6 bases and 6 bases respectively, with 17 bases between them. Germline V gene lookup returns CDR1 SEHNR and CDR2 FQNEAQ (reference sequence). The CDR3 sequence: CASRLPTGMSGELFF. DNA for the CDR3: TGTGCCAGCAGGCTACCCACAGGGATGTCCGGGGAGCTGTTTTTT.

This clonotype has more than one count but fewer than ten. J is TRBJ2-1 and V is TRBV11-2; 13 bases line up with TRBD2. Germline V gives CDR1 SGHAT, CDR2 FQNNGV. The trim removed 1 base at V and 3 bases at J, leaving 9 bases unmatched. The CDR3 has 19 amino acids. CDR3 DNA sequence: TGTGCCAGCAGCTTAGGGGGACTAGCGGGATCGAGGGTCTACAATGAGCAGTTCTTC. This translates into CASSLGGLAGSRVYNEQFF.

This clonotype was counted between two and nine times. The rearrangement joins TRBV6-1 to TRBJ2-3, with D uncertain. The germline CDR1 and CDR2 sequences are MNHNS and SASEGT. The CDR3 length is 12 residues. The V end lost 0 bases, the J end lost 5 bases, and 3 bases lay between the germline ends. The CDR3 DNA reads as TGTGCCAGCAGTGAAGCCGGAGATACGCAGTATTTT. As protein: CASSEAGDTQYF.

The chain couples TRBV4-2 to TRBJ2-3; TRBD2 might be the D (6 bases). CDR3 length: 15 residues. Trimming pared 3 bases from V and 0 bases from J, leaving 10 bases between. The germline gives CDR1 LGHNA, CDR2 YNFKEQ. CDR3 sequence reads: CASSQSGPSTDTQYF. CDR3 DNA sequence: TGTGCCAGCAGCCAGAGCGGGCCTAGCACAGATACGCAGTATTTT.

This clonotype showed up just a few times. The DNA of the CDR3 is TGTGCCAGCAGCCCGAAGGCGGTAGCGAGCCTCGTGGATACGCAGTATTTT. Translating it yields CASSPKAVASLVDTQYF. The chain links TRBV7-9 to TRBJ2-3; the D gene is possibly TRBD2 (5 bases). The CDR3 runs to 17 residues. Deletions cut 5 bases from V and 6 bases from J, with 24 bases between. Germline V lookup: CDR1 SEHNR, CDR2 FQNEAQ (reference sequence).

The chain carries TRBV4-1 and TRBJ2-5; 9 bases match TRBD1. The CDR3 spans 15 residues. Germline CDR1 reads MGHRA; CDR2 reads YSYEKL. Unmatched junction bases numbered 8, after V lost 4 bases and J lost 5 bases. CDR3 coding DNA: TGCGCCAGCAGCCCTCTAGGACAGGGGACGGAGACCCAGTACTTC. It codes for CASSPLGQGTETQYF.